A single T cell receptor (beta chain) is shown here with its context. Its antigen is currently unknown. The sample originates from a study of monozygotic twins with inflammatory bowel disease. TCRdb reprocessed the 5' RACE reads and keeps a single row for each CDR3 protein, giving no DNA. This listing includes about 350,000 distinct CDR3 sequences. This CDR3 has 14 residues. Germline V lookup: CDR1 MDHEN, CDR2 SYDVKM. General study findings and limits: Differing T cell subtypes remained indistinguishable. Healthy co-twins had higher TCRbeta inverse Simpson diversity than their IBD twins. Relative to healthy twins, IBD patients had fewer clonotypes in common with others, a gap that was especially apparent with disease activity.

This chain connects TRBV28 to TRBJ1-2; the TRBD1 assignment by TCRdb is unverifiable without DNA. Sequencing input: blood. The sequence came from a human donor with ulcerative colitis or Crohn's disease, or a healthy co-twin of an affected twin (not recorded which). CDR3 sequence reads: CASSYGTGYYGYTF.